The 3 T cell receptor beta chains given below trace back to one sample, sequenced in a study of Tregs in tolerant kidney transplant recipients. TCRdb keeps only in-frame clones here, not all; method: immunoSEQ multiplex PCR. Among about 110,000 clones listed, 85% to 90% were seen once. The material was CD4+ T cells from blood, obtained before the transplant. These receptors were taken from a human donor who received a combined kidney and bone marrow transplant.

The CDR3 here is CASSPGELAGIREQFF. The CDR3 coding sequence is TGTGCCAGCAGCCCGGGTGAGCTAGCGGGGATCAGGGAGCAGTTCTTC. The V and J genes are TRBV7-6 and TRBJ2-1; TRBD2 agrees at 9 bases. J gave up 10 bases and V 5 bases, and 15 bases lay outside the gene matches. CDR1 SGHVS and CDR2 FNYEAQ come from the germline V gene. The CDR3 extends over 16 amino acids.

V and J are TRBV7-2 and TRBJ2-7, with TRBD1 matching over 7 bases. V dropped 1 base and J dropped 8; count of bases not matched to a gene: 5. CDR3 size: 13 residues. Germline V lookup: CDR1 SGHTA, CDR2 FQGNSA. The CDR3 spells CASSLGPDRQQYF. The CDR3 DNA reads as TGTGCCAGCAGCTTAGGTCCGGACAGGCAGCAGTACTTC. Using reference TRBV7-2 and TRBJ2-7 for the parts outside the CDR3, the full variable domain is GAGVSQSPSNKVTEKGKDVELRCDPISGHTALYWYRQSLGQGLEFLIYFQGNSAPDKSGLPSDRFSAERTGGSVSTLTIQRTQQEDSAVYLCASSLGPDRQQYFGPGTRLTVT.

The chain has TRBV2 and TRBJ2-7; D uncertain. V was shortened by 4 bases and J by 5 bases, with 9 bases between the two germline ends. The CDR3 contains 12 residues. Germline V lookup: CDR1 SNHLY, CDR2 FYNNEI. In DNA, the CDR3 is TGTGCCAGCAGTGCAGAAACCCACGAGCAGTACTTC. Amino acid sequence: CASSAETHEQYF. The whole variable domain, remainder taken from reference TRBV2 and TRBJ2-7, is EPEVTQTPSHQVTQMGQEVILRCVPISNHLYFYWYRQILGQKVEFLVSFYNNEISEKSEIFDDQFSVERPDGSNFTLKIRSTKLEDSAMYFCASSAETHEQYFGPGTRLTVT.